The 23 T cell receptor beta chains listed next were all sequenced from one sample in a study of shared clonotypes between healthy human individuals. The method was immunoSEQ multiplex PCR; TCRdb's version includes in-frame clones alone and lacks a portion of them. The sample has hundreds of thousands of clones, about 97% seen once; the top ten hold about 0.06%. The specimen was naive CD4+ T cells sorted from blood. Subset indicated: CD45RA+ positively selected. Every receptor here comes from a woman aged 25 to 39 in good health.

This clone appeared a single time. The rearrangement uses TRBV29-1 and TRBJ2-7, with TRBD2 matching over 14 bases. Germline V gene lookup returns CDR1 SQVTM and CDR2 ANQGSEA. V shed 6 bases, J shed 5 bases, and the junction held 9 bases outside the gene matches. This CDR3 contains 15 residues. The CDR3 DNA reads TGCAGCGTGGCCGGGACTAGCGGGAGTGCTGACGAGCAGTACTTC. Protein product: CSVAGTSGSADEQYF.

This clone came up a few times. The sample has other DNA sequences that encode this CDR3 too. This chain joins TRBV5-1 and TRBJ2-1; possibly TRBD1 or TRBD2 for D (5 bases each). Trimming shortened V by 0 bases and J by 0 bases, and 7 bases separated the two germline ends. Germline CDR1 is SGHRS and CDR2 is YFSETQ. The CDR3 is made up of 15 amino acids. DNA for the CDR3: TGCGCCAGCAGCTTGGGGGGGAGCTCCTACAATGAGCAGTTCTTC. As protein: CASSLGGSSYNEQFF.

The rearrangement joins TRBV19 to TRBJ1-5; D uncertain. The ends were cut back, 4 bases at V and 0 bases at J, with 7 bases in the middle. Germline CDR1 LNHDA, CDR2 SQIVND (reference sequence). The CDR3 sequence is 14 residues long. CDR3 DNA: TGTGCCAGTAGTACAAGCAATAGCAATCAGCCCCAGCATTTT. The encoded protein is CASSTSNSNQPQHF. Full variable domain (outside the CDR3, taken from reference TRBV19 and TRBJ1-5): DGGITQSPKYLFRKEGQNVTLSCEQNLNHDAMYWYRQDPGQGLRLIYYSQIVNDFQKGDIAEGYSVSREKKESFPLTVTSAQKNPTAFYLCASSTSNSNQPQHFGDGTRLSIL.

This clone showed up just once. V is TRBV18 and J is TRBJ1-1; D call uncertain. This CDR3 is built from 17 residues. Germline CDR1 and CDR2: KGHSH and LQKENI. Trimming left V 0 bases short and J 1 base short, with 15 bases between. The CDR3: CASSPPFAALGNTEAFF. CDR3 nucleotide sequence: TGTGCCAGCTCACCACCGTTCGCGGCCTTAGGGAACACTGAAGCTTTCTTT.

CDR3 in DNA: TGTGCCAGTAGTCGGGGGGAGGAAGGGTGGGAGACCCAGTACTTC. It is translated as CASSRGEEGWETQYF. The rearrangement uses TRBV19 and TRBJ2-5; 7 bases are a match to TRBD2. The V gene's germline CDR1 is LNHDA and CDR2 SQIVND (reference sequence). The length of the CDR3 is 15 residues. The junction had 11 bases not matched to a gene; V was cut back by 5 bases and J by 5 bases.

CDR3 sequence reads: CASSLAGGAGQPQHF. The CDR3 nucleotides read TGTGCCAGCAGCTTAGCGGGGGGCGCGGGACAGCCCCAGCATTTT. This rearrangement joins TRBV7-2 to TRBJ1-5, with D possibly TRBD1 on 6 matching bases. The CDR3 has 15 amino acids. Germline V CDR1 and CDR2: SGHTA, FQGNSA. The V end lost 0 bases, the J end lost 7 bases, and 13 bases lay between the germline ends.

CDR3: CASSLTSGYNEQFF. For the CDR3, the DNA is TGTGCCAGCAGTTTGACTAGCGGGTACAATGAGCAGTTCTTC. The chain employs TRBV28 and TRBJ2-1; 10 positions agree with TRBD2. The junction had 0 bases not matched to a gene; V was cut back by 3 bases and J by 4 bases. The CDR3 loop spans 14 amino acids. Looked up from germline, CDR1 is MDHEN and CDR2 is SYDVKM.

The rearrangement joins TRBV5-3 to TRBJ1-4, with no clear D. TRBV5-3 is sorted into the ORF group, with uncertain function. Trimming cost V 4 bases and J 8 bases, with 18 bases left between them. The CDR3 loop spans 15 amino acids. CDR3 nucleotides: TGTGCCAGAAGCCAAGGGTCTGCTCAGAAGGAAAAACTGTTTTTT. Protein: CARSQGSAQKEKLFF.

Points on this clone: The same CDR3 is also encoded by other DNA sequences in this sample. The chain combines TRBV20-1 with TRBJ2-7; D might be TRBD2 (6 bases). The CDR3 length is 11 residues. Germline V gives CDR1 DFQATT, CDR2 SNEGSKA (reference sequence). V was trimmed by 3 bases and J by 3 bases, leaving 6 bases between them. CDR3 coding DNA: TGCAGTGCTAGGGGAGGCTACGAGCAGTACTTC. This codes for CSARGGYEQYF.

The V call is TRBV6-4, the J call TRBJ2-3, with D unresolved. This CDR3 has 13 amino acids. Trimming left V 9 bases short and J 0 bases short, with 10 bases between. The V gene's germline CDR1 is MRHNA and CDR2 SNTAGT. CDR3 DNA sequence: TGTGCCAGGTGGTACTTTAGCACAGATACGCAGTATTTT. Protein sequence: CARWYFSTDTQYF.

V is TRBV6-1 and J is TRBJ1-5; tentative D call: TRBD1 (5 bases). Per germline, CDR1 MNHNS and CDR2 SASEGT. V lost 6 bases, J lost 2 bases, and 11 bases lay in between. This CDR3 region has 14 residues. CDR3 sequence reads: CASRTAPGNQPQHF. In DNA form, the CDR3 reads TGTGCCAGCAGGACAGCTCCAGGCAATCAGCCCCAGCATTTT.

Note on this clone: The same CDR3 can be traced to other DNA sequences in this sample. J is TRBJ2-3 and V is TRBV28, with D perhaps being TRBD1 or TRBD2 (5 bases each). CDR3 length: 15 residues. The V gene lost 5 bases and the J gene lost 1 base, with 13 bases spanning the gap. CDR1 is MDHEN, CDR2 SYDVKM, per germline. The CDR3 nucleotides are TGTGCCAGCAGTCCATCGGGGCGCGGCACAGATACGCAGTATTTT. Its translation is CASSPSGRGTDTQYF.

The rearrangement links TRBV5-1 to TRBJ2-2, with a weak D call TRBD2 (5 bases). With 5 bases removed from V and 5 bases from J, the gap between germline ends came to 10 bases. CDR1 and CDR2 from the germline V gene are SGHRS and YFSETQ. This CDR3 region has 13 residues. CDR3 DNA sequence: TGCGCCAGCAGGATTCGGGGTACCGGGGAGCTGTTTTTT. Translation: CASRIRGTGELFF.

This chain uses TRBV28 with TRBJ1-3; a possible D gene is TRBD1 (5 bases). Germline V gene sequence: CDR1 MDHEN, CDR2 SYDVKM. Trimming pared 6 bases from V and 1 base from J, leaving 7 bases between. This CDR3 contains 13 residues. In DNA, the CDR3 is TGTGCCAGCAGGGGGCCTTCTGGAAACACCATATATTTT. Translation: CASRGPSGNTIYF.

The chain recombines TRBV6-5 with TRBJ2-7, with 14 bases matching TRBD2. Germline CDR1 reads MNHEY; CDR2 reads SVGAGI. V trimming: 10 bases; J trimming: 3 bases; junction bases outside the gene matches: 5. The CDR3 totals 14 residues. The DNA of the CDR3 is TGTGCCACCCGGACTAGCGGGAGGTTCTACGAGCAGTACTTC. It specifies CATRTSGRFYEQYF.

The chain recombines TRBV19 with TRBJ2-6, with 7 bases lining up with TRBD1. The germline V gene has CDR1 LNHDA and CDR2 SQIVND (reference sequence). V was clipped by 4 bases and J by 0 bases; unmatched bases: 9. The CDR3 is 18 residues long. CDR3 loop: CASSKKTGTDSGANVLTF. The CDR3 DNA follows: TGTGCCAGTAGTAAGAAGACCGGGACAGACTCTGGGGCCAACGTCCTGACTTTC.

This clone was observed once. The gene calls are TRBV28 and TRBJ2-5; 9 positions match TRBD1. V trimming: 6 bases; J trimming: 2 bases; junction bases outside the gene matches: 4. The germline V gene encodes CDR1 MDHEN and CDR2 SYDVKM. The CDR3 extends over 14 amino acids. The chain's CDR3 is CASRGQGLQETQYF. The DNA of the CDR3 is TGTGCCAGCAGAGGACAGGGGCTTCAAGAGACCCAGTACTTC.

The chain is built from TRBV28 and TRBJ2-5; possible D gene TRBD2, 5 bases. The CDR3 loop spans 16 amino acids. V was cut by 3 bases and J by 0 bases, with 14 bases left in between. Germline V gene data show CDR1 as MDHEN and CDR2 as SYDVKM. CDR3 residues: CASSFLSIGNQETQYF. The CDR3 DNA sequence: TGTGCCAGCAGTTTCCTATCGATCGGGAACCAAGAGACCCAGTACTTC.

This chain joins TRBV5-4 and TRBJ2-5, with 7 nucleotides matching TRBD2. The J segment lost 2 bases and the V segment lost 4 bases, leaving 5 bases of the junction unmatched. CDR1 and CDR2 from the germline V gene are SGHNT and YYREEE (reference sequence). This CDR3 has 14 residues. The DNA of the CDR3 is TGTGCCAGCAGCATCAGCGGGACTCAAGAGACCCAGTACTTC. Translation: CASSISGTQETQYF. The whole variable domain, filled in from reference TRBV5-4 and TRBJ2-5, reads ETGVTQSPTHLIKTRGQQVTLRCSSQSGHNTVSWYQQALGQGPQFIFQYYREEENGRGNFPPRFSGLQFPNYSSELNVNALELDDSALYLCASSISGTQETQYFGPGTRLLVL.

The rearrangement uses TRBV28 and TRBJ2-7, with a tentative D call TRBD2 (6 bases). The V gene's germline CDR1 is MDHEN and CDR2 SYDVKM. CDR3 length: 14 residues. V was pared by 5 bases and J by 5 bases, with 16 bases between. The CDR3 DNA sequence: TGTGCCAGCAGTCCCTTAGGGAGGTTCCACGAGCAGTACTTC. It translates to CASSPLGRFHEQYF.

This clone showed up just once. The gene calls are TRBV28 and TRBJ1-2; D not resolved. CDR1 is MDHEN, CDR2 SYDVKM, per germline. V dropped 8 bases and J dropped 4 bases, with 11 bases sitting between them. This CDR3 is built from 12 residues. The CDR3 DNA reads as TGTGCCAGCGCCACCTACGTCTATGGCTACACCTTC. Protein product: CASATYVYGYTF.

This clone was recorded once. The rearrangement uses TRBV30 and TRBJ1-4; TRBD1 might be the D (6 bases). The germline V and J ends were trimmed by 0 bases and 8 bases, with 13 bases remaining between them. This CDR3 contains 14 residues. From germline, CDR1 is GTSNPN and CDR2 SVGIG (reference sequence). CDR3 DNA sequence: TGTGCCTGGAGTGTTGGGGGGCGGCAGGAAAAACTGTTTTTT. This sequence encodes CAWSVGGRQEKLFF.

The chain combines TRBV27 with TRBJ2-5; D is unclear. The CDR3 is 13 amino acids. V was pared by 10 bases and J by 2 bases, with 14 bases between. The germline gives CDR1 MNHEY, CDR2 SMNVEV (reference sequence). CDR3 sequence (DNA): TGTGCCACACAAGCAAAGTGGCAAGAGACCCAGTACTTC. Protein product: CATQAKWQETQYF.